This entry is about one T cell receptor beta chain. With 3 bases clipped from V and 5 bases from J, the junction kept 0 bases outside the gene matches. Germline assignment: CDR1 SGHNT and CDR2 YYREEE (reference sequence). CDR3 length equals 13 residues. This table comes from immunoSEQ multiplex PCR, and its TCRdb copy is limited to in-frame clones, with some not included. The sample gives approximately 190,000 clones, over 80% of which show up once; around 2.9% is in the top ten. The record originates from a study of blood T cell repertoires in COVID-19. Overall study context: Nucleic acid was either cDNA or gDNA, and it came from T cells, B-cell-depleted T cells, or PBMCs.

Participants' reported clinical history set cohort assignment. A PCR-confirmed or clinician-diagnosed COVID-19 case had contacted exposed participants within 2 weeks of entry. The sample was PBMCs or T cells enriched from blood (not recorded which). The chain employs TRBV5-4 and TRBJ2-2, with TRBD1 matching 8 bases. The clonotype comes from a woman in her twenties or thirties who had been exposed to COVID-19. CDR3 coding DNA: TGTGCCAGCAGCTGGACAGGGACCGGGGAGCTGTTTTTT. Encoded protein: CASSWTGTGELFF.